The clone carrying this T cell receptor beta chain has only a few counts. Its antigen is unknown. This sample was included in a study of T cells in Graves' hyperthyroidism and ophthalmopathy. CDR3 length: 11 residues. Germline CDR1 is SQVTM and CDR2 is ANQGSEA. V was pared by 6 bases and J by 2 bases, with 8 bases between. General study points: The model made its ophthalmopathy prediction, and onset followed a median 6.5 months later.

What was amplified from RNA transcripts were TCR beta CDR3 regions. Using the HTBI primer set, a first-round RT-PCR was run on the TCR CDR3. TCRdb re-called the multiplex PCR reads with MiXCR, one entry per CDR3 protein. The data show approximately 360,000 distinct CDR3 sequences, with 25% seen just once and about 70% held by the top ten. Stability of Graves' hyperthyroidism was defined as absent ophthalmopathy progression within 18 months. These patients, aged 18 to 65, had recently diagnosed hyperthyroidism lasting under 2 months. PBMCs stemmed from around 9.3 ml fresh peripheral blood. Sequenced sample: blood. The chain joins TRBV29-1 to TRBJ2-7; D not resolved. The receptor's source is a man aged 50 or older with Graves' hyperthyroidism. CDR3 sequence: CSVSETYEQYF. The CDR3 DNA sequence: TGCAGCGTCAGCGAGACCTACGAGCAGTACTTC.